The 21 T cell receptor beta chains reported below all come from one sample, sequenced in a study of cytomegalovirus exposure and HLA in healthy donors. This PCR relied on a set of 60 Vbeta primers and 13 Jbeta primers. The table came from immunoSEQ multiplex PCR; TCRdb's copy has only in-frame clones and leaves some out. The sample contains fewer than 350,000 clones, 80% to 90% of which appear only once. The sequencing input was PBMCs. The receptors were sampled from a woman in her late teens or twenties in good health and CMV-seronegative.

This sequence joins TRBV6-1 and TRBJ1-1; D remains ambiguous. Germline-derived CDR1 and CDR2 are MNHNS and SASEGT. V lost 5 bases, J lost 7 bases, and 11 bases lay in between. This CDR3 has 12 amino acids. The CDR3 protein is CASSPIGGEAFF. CDR3 in DNA: TGTGCCAGCAGTCCCATCGGAGGTGAAGCTTTCTTT.

The V and J genes are TRBV23-1 and TRBJ1-5, with unresolved D. TRBV23-1 is recorded as an ORF, its role being uncertain. The CDR3 loop spans 15 amino acids. The V end was cut by 0 bases, the J end by 7 bases, with 13 bases between. The CDR3 region is CASSQSIQVGQPQHF. CDR3 sequence (DNA): TGCGCCAGCAGTCAATCGATCCAGGTAGGACAGCCCCAGCATTTT.

The chain recombines TRBV6-1 with TRBJ1-2; 9 bases map to TRBD1. The length of the CDR3 is 14 residues. V was clipped by 2 bases and J by 9 bases; unmatched bases: 7. Germline loops: CDR1 MNHNS, CDR2 SASEGT. For the CDR3, the DNA is TGTGCCAGCAGTGAATGGGACAGGGTGCGGAGCTACACCTTC. Its protein is CASSEWDRVRSYTF.

The J gene is TRBJ1-4, the V gene TRBV27, with D possibly TRBD1 on 5 matching bases. The germline V and J ends were trimmed by 3 bases and 1 base, with 9 bases remaining between them. There are 15 residues in the CDR3. Germline values: CDR1 MNHEY, CDR2 SMNVEV (reference sequence). The CDR3 bases are TGTGCCAGCAGTTTTGGGGGAGGAACTAATGAAAAACTGTTTTTT. Amino acids: CASSFGGGTNEKLFF.

As to this clone: The junction differs from germline at one of its ends, possibly a read error. The chain joins TRBV11-2 to TRBJ1-1; the D gene is possibly TRBD1 (5 bases). The CDR3 is 14 amino acids. Per the germline V gene, CDR1 is SGHAT and CDR2 is FQNNGV. The CDR3 sequence is CASSLVGGATEAFF. The CDR3 region has the DNA TGTGCCAGCAGTTTAGTGGGAGGGGCTACTGAAGCTTTCTTT.

V gene TRBV6-6 combines with J gene TRBJ1-3, with TRBD1 matching over 8 bases. The CDR3 spans 15 residues. Germline-derived CDR1 and CDR2 are MNHNY and SVGAGI (reference sequence). After removal of 5 bases from V and 2 bases from J, the junction contained 5 bases not matched to a gene. As DNA, the CDR3 is TGTGCCAGCAGTGGCCAGGGGGCAGCTGGAAACACCATATATTTT. It encodes CASSGQGAAGNTIYF.

J is TRBJ2-2 and V is TRBV6-5, with D possibly being TRBD2 (6 bases). The V gene's germline CDR1 is MNHEY and CDR2 SVGAGI. The CDR3 sequence is 16 residues long. The germline V and J ends were trimmed by 0 bases and 0 bases, with 8 bases remaining between them. In nucleotides, the CDR3 is TGTGCCAGCAGTTACTCTCCGGGGGCGAACACCGGGGAGCTGTTTTTT. It specifies CASSYSPGANTGELFF.

This rearrangement joins TRBV4-1 to TRBJ2-5, with TRBD2 as a possible D gene (6 bases). The CDR3 covers 19 residues. The germline V and J ends were trimmed by 4 bases and 4 bases, with 28 bases remaining between them. Germline V gene data show CDR1 as MGHRA and CDR2 as YSYEKL. The CDR3 DNA follows: TGCGCCAGCAGCCGCCCTCAAGATTGGAGGGACGGTCCAGGAGAGACCCAGTACTTC. Translation gives CASSRPQDWRDGPGETQYF.

The chain carries TRBV7-9 and TRBJ1-1, with D uncertain. Trimming stripped 5 bases from V and 7 bases from J, with 14 bases between. Germline assignment: CDR1 SEHNR and CDR2 FQNEAQ (reference sequence). This CDR3 spans 13 amino acids. CDR3 amino acids: CASSPSGSDEAFF. CDR3 DNA sequence: TGTGCCAGCAGCCCCAGTGGCTCAGATGAAGCTTTCTTT.

The CDR3 DNA follows: TGTGCCAGCAGCTTGGGGGACAGGGGGAATGAAGCTTTCTTT. It specifies CASSLGDRGNEAFF. The J gene is TRBJ1-1, the V gene TRBV5-5, with 11 nucleotides matching TRBD1. V shed 0 bases, J shed 7 bases, and the junction held 2 bases outside the gene matches. CDR3 length equals 14 residues. Germline CDR1 reads SGHKS; CDR2 reads YYEKEE (reference sequence).

The CDR3 protein is CASGRDRPADTQYF. The CDR3 DNA sequence: TGCGCCAGCGGAAGGGACAGACCCGCAGATACGCAGTATTTT. This rearrangement joins TRBV10-2 to TRBJ2-3, with 7 nucleotides matching TRBD1. With 8 bases clipped from V and 4 bases from J, the junction kept 9 bases outside the gene matches. Germline V gene sequence: CDR1 WSHSY, CDR2 SAAADI. This CDR3 has 14 amino acids.

The J gene is TRBJ1-4, the V gene TRBV4-1; D is undetermined. Germline lookup yields CDR1 MGHRA and CDR2 YSYEKL. V was clipped by 1 base and J by 17 bases, with 14 bases between them. The CDR3 has 12 amino acids. The CDR3 reads CASSQGTGSLFF. Written as DNA, the CDR3 is TGCGCCAGCAGCCAAGGAACCGGGTCCTTATTTTTT.

This clone was counted once. This chain uses TRBV29-1 with TRBJ2-2; perhaps TRBD2 as D (5 bases). CDR1 and CDR2 from the germline V gene are SQVTM and ANQGSEA. V was trimmed by 1 base and J by 0 bases, leaving 9 bases between them. CDR3 length equals 15 residues. The CDR3 nucleotides are TGCAGCGTTGAAGGGGGAGAAGCGAACACCGGGGAGCTGTTTTTT. Translating gives CSVEGGEANTGELFF.

In its sample, this clone was seen a few times. The chain carries TRBV6-5 and TRBJ1-1; 7 bases line up with TRBD1. Trimming cost V 5 bases and J 3 bases; bases outside gene matches: 6. Germline CDR1 is MNHEY and CDR2 is SVGAGI. There are 14 residues in the CDR3. In DNA form, the CDR3 reads TGTGCCAGCAGTGTGGACAGGCTCGACACTGAAGCTTTCTTT. Its translation is CASSVDRLDTEAFF.

CDR3 sequence reads: CASSPRLAGGPTGELFF. The CDR3 DNA reads TGTGCCAGCAGCCCGAGACTAGCGGGGGGGCCCACCGGGGAGCTGTTTTTT. The chain recombines TRBV7-6 with TRBJ2-2, with TRBD2 identical over 14 bases. Looked up from germline, CDR1 is SGHVS and CDR2 is FNYEAQ. The CDR3 extends over 17 amino acids. Germline trimming cut 5 bases from V and 4 bases from J; bases unmatched to any gene: 6.

The V call is TRBV5-5, the J call TRBJ1-2; 8 bases map to TRBD1. The trim removed 3 bases at V and 6 bases at J, leaving 7 bases unmatched. Germline CDR1 is SGHKS and CDR2 is YYEKEE (reference sequence). The CDR3 is made up of 14 amino acids. The CDR3 spells CASSSWTGRNGYTF. The CDR3 DNA is TGTGCCAGCAGCTCATGGACAGGGAGGAATGGCTACACCTTC.

This clone was observed once. J is TRBJ2-3 and V is TRBV11-3; 8 bases are a match to TRBD2. This CDR3 has 16 amino acids. J was trimmed by 3 bases and V by 1 base; bases with no gene match: 6. CDR1 and CDR2 from the germline V gene are SGHNT and YENEEA. This CDR3 is CASSLGAGAGTDTQYF. The CDR3, as DNA: TGTGCCAGCAGCTTAGGAGCGGGGGCTGGGACAGATACGCAGTATTTT.

This clone has a handful of counts. The chain couples TRBV6-1 to TRBJ1-5; D is unresolved. CDR3 length: 15 amino acids. In germline, CDR1 is MNHNS, CDR2 SASEGT. Trimming cost V 4 bases and J 0 bases, with 10 bases left between them. The CDR3 DNA sequence: TGTGCCAGCAGTGTAGGAGGAGGTAGCAATCAGCCCCAGCATTTT. This encodes CASSVGGGSNQPQHF.

V is TRBV18 and J is TRBJ1-5; 7 bases are shared with TRBD1. Germline assignment: CDR1 KGHSH and CDR2 LQKENI. The CDR3 extends over 17 amino acids. V shed 4 bases, J shed 5 bases, and the junction held 14 bases outside the gene matches. CDR3 sequence reads: CASSLLPRGGKDQPQHF. The CDR3 DNA reads TGTGCCAGCTCACTCTTGCCGCGAGGGGGCAAGGATCAGCCCCAGCATTTT.

The CDR3 region is CASSFRQAEWSPLHF. CDR3 bases: TGTGCCAGCAGCTTTCGACAGGCCGAGTGGTCACCCCTCCACTTT. V is TRBV7-6 and J is TRBJ1-6; D perhaps matches TRBD1 (6 bases). Germline V gene sequence: CDR1 SGHVS, CDR2 FNYEAQ. The V end lost 3 bases, the J end lost 10 bases, and 16 bases lay between the germline ends. The CDR3 runs 15 residues.

This rearrangement joins TRBV27 to TRBJ2-5, with D unresolved. This CDR3 is built from 11 residues. V lost 2 bases and J lost 13, with 11 bases in between. Germline CDR1 MNHEY, CDR2 SMNVEV (reference sequence). The CDR3 region is CASSLAETRYF. CDR3 DNA sequence: TGTGCCAGCAGTTTAGCCGAGACACGGTACTTC.